This TCR beta chain was identified during a study of CD8+ T cells in alopecia areata. Germline V gene lookup returns CDR1 LNHNV and CDR2 YYDKDF (reference sequence). This CDR3 has 14 amino acids. Extraction and reverse transcription of RNA yielded cDNA as the sequencing template. Produced via immunoSEQ multiplex PCR; TCRdb's table is partial and in-frame only. The data show roughly 150,000 clones, with roughly 50% seen just once and around 5% held by the top ten. This clone has just one count. A read error may account for a junction end that differs from germline. V is TRBV15 and J is TRBJ2-2, with TRBD2 matching 9 bases. The sequence came from a human donor in good health. Material: CD4+ T cells sorted from blood. CDR3 DNA: TGTGCCACCAGCATCCTAGCGGGGACCGGGGAGCCGTTTTTT. It yields the protein CATSILAGTGEPFF.